The next 6 T cell receptor beta chains were all read from a single sample in a study of naive and memory T cell subsets. The beta constant-region primer was an equimolar mix of two oligonucleotides covering TRBC1 and TRBC2. Via MiXCR, TCRdb re-called the UMI-ligation and nested PCR reads, giving one row per CDR3 protein. The data hold tens of thousands of distinct CDR3 sequences, with less than 15% observed a single time. The specimen was central memory CD4+ T cells from blood. The receptor source for this set is a human donor in good health.

Ten or more counts support this clonotype. The chain has TRBV13 and TRBJ2-1; 11 nucleotides agree with TRBD2. There are 23 residues in the CDR3. The germline CDR1 and CDR2 sequences are PRHDT and FYEKMQ (reference sequence). J gave up 5 bases and V 2 bases, and 26 bases lay outside the gene matches. CDR3 coding DNA: TGTGCCAGCAGCTTAAGGGCGAAAACTAGCGGGAGTAGGATATGGGGTATCAACAATGAGCAGTTCTTC. This translates into CASSLRAKTSGSRIWGINNEQFF.

The gene calls are TRBV20-1 and TRBJ1-2, with 8 bases aligning to TRBD1. This CDR3 is built from 12 residues. Per the germline V gene, CDR1 is DFQATT and CDR2 is SNEGSKA (reference sequence). The trim removed 5 bases at V and 6 bases at J, leaving 5 bases unmatched. The CDR3 reads CSADRGNNGYTF. In DNA form, the CDR3 reads TGCAGTGCTGACAGGGGAAACAATGGCTACACCTTC.

This clonotype is labeled as medium-sized. The chain carries TRBV12-3 or TRBV12-4 and TRBJ2-1; 8 nucleotides agree with TRBD2. V trimming: 5 bases; J trimming: 1 base; junction bases outside the gene matches: 16. The CDR3 runs 19 residues. In nucleotides, the CDR3 is TGTGCCAGCAGTCCAAGCAAGGTTGTTAGCGGGATATCCTACAATGAGCAGTTCTTC. This translates into CASSPSKVVSGISYNEQFF.

About this clonotype itself: A much larger clone sits a single nucleotide away, making a read error possible. The rearrangement uses TRBV20-1 and TRBJ2-1; the D gene is possibly TRBD2 (6 bases). The CDR3 is 11 amino acids. Germline CDR1 is DFQATT and CDR2 is SNEGSKA (reference sequence). Here the CDR3 reads CSASGDNEEFF. In nucleotides, the CDR3 is TGCAGTGCTTCGGGAGACAATGAGGAGTTCTTC.

This clonotype was detected only a few times. This chain connects TRBV7-2 to TRBJ2-7; 12 nucleotides match TRBD2. The CDR3 spans 15 residues. J lost 7 bases, V lost 5 bases, and 9 bases had no gene match. Looked up from germline, CDR1 is SGHTA and CDR2 is FQGNSA. CDR3 in DNA: TGTGCCAGCAGCGTGAGCCTAGCGGGAGGGGGTGAGCAGTACTTC. This gives the protein CASSVSLAGGGEQYF.

The chain employs TRBV19 and TRBJ1-5, with TRBD1 as a possible D gene (5 bases). This CDR3 region has 15 residues. The germline V gene encodes CDR1 LNHDA and CDR2 SQIVND (reference sequence). Trimming cost V 4 bases and J 0 bases, with 10 bases left between them. Written as DNA, the CDR3 is TGTGCCAGTAGTACCTCCCAGGGTAGCAATCAGCCCCAGCATTTT. Its translation: CASSTSQGSNQPQHF.